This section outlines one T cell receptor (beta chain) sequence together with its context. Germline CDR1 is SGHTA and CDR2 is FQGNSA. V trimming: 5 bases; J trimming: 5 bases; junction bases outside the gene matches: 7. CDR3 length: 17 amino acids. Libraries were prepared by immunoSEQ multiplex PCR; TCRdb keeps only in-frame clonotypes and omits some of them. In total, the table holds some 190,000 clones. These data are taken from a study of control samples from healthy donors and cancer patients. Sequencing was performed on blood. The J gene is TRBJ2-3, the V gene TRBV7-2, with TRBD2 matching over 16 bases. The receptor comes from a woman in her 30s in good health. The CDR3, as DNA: TGTGCCAGCAGCGCGGGACTAGCGGGGGGGCCGGGAGATACGCAGTATTTT. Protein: CASSAGLAGGPGDTQYF.